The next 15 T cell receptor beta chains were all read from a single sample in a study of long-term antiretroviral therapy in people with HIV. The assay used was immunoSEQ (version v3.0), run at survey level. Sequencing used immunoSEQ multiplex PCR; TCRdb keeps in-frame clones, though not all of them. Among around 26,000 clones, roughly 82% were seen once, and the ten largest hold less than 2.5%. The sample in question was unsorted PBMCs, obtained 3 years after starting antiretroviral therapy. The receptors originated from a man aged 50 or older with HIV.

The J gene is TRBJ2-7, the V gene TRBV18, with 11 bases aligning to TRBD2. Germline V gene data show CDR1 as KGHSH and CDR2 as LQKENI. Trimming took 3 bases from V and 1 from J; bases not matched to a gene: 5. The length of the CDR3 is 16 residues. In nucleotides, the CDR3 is TGTGCCAGCTCACCCGGACTAGCGGGTAAATCCTACGAGCAGTACTTC. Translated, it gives CASSPGLAGKSYEQYF.

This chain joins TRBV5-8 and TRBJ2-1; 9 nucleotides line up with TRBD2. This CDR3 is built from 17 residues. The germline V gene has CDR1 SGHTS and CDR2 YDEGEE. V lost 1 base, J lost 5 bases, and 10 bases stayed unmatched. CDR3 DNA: TGTGCCAGCAGCTTGCCTCCTTGGGCGGGAGGGAACAATGAGCAGTTCTTC. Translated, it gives CASSLPPWAGGNNEQFF.

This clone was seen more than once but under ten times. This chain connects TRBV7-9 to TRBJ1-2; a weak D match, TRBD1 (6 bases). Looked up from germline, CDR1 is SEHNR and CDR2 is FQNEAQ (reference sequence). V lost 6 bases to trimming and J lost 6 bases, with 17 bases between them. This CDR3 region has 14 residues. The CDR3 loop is CASSFSGHPDGYTF. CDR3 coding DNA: TGTGCCAGCAGTTTTTCGGGACACCCGGATGGCTACACCTTC.

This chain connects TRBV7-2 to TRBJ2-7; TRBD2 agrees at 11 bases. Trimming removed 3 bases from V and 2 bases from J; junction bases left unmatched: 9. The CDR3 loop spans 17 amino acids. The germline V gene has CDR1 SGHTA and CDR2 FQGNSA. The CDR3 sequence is CASSFQTSGIEAYEQYF. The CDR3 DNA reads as TGTGCCAGCAGCTTCCAGACTAGCGGGATAGAAGCCTACGAGCAGTACTTC.

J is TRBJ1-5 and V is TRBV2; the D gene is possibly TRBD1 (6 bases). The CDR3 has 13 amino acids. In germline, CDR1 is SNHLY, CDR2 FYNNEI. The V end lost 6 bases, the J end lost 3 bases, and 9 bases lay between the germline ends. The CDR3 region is CASRGAANQPQHF. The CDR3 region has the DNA TGTGCCAGCAGGGGGGCGGCCAATCAGCCCCAGCATTTT.

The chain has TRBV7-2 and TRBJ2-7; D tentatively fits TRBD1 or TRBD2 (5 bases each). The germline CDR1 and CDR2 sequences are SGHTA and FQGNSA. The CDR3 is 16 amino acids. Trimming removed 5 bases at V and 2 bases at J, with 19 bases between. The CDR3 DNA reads TGTGCCAGCAGCGCCTCGCTGGGGGAGACGGCCTACGAGCAGTACTTC. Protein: CASSASLGETAYEQYF.

Written as DNA, the CDR3 is TGTGCCAGCAGCTTAGTCAGATTCTATAGCACAGATACGCAGTATTTT. Encoded protein: CASSLVRFYSTDTQYF. The chain uses TRBV7-9 and TRBJ2-3; D unresolved. The CDR3 is 16 amino acids. Germline V gives CDR1 SEHNR, CDR2 FQNEAQ (reference sequence). Between the trimmed V and J ends, which lost 1 base and 0 bases, there was a span of 11 bases.

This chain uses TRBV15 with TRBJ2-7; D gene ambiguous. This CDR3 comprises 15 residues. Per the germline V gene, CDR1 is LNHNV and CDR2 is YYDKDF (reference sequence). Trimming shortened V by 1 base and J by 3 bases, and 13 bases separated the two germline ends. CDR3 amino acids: CATSRVWGNLYEQYF. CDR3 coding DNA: TGTGCCACCAGCAGAGTTTGGGGAAACCTCTACGAGCAGTACTTC. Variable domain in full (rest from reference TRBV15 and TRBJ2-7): DAMVIQNPRYQVTQFGKPVTLSCSQTLNHNVMYWYQQKSSQAPKLLFHYYDKDFNNEADTPDNFQSRRPNTSFCFLDIRSPGLGDTAMYLCATSRVWGNLYEQYFGPGTRLTVT.

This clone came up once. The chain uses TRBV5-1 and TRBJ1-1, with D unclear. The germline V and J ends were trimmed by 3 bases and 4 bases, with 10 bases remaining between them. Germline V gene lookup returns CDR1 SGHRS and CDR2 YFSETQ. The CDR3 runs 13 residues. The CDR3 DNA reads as TGCGCCAGCAGCTCCGGTGGCGGCACTGAAGCTTTCTTT. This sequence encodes CASSSGGGTEAFF.

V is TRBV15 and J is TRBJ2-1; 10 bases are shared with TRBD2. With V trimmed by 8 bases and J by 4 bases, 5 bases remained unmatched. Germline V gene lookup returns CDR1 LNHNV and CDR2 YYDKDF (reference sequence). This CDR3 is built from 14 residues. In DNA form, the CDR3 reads TGTGCCACCCGATTGACTAGCGGGTACAATGAGCAGTTCTTC. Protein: CATRLTSGYNEQFF.

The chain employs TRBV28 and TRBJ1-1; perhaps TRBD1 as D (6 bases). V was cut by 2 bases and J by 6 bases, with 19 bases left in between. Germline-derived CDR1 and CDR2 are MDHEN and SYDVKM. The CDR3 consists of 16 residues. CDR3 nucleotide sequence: TGTGCCAGCAGTTTAAGCGGGCAGGGGCGGGTCGCTGAAGCTTTCTTT. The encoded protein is CASSLSGQGRVAEAFF.

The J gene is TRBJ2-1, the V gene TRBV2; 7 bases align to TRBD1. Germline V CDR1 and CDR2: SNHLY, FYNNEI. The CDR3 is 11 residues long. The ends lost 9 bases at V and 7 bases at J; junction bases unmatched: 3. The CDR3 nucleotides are TGTGCCAGAAAACAGGGGAATGAGCAGTTCTTC. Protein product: CARKQGNEQFF.

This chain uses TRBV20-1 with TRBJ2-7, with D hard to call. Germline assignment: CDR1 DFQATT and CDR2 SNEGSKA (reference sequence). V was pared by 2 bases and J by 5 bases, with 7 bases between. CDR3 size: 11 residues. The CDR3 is CSARLGDEQYF. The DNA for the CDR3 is TGCAGTGCTAGACTGGGTGACGAGCAGTACTTC.

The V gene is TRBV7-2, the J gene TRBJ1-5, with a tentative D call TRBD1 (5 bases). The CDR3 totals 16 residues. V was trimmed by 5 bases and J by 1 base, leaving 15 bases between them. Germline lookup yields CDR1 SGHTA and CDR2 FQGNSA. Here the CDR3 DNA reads TGTGCCAGCAGCCTCCAGGGTGTATGGAGCAATCAGCCCCAGCATTTT. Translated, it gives CASSLQGVWSNQPQHF.

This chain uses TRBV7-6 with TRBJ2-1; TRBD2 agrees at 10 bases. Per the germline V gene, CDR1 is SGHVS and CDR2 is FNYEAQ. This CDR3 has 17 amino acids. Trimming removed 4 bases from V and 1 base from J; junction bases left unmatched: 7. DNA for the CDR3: TGTGCCAGCAGCTCGCGACTAGCGGGCCTGTCCTACAATGAGCAGTTCTTC. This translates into CASSSRLAGLSYNEQFF.